This paragraph reports one T cell receptor (beta chain). The V gene's germline CDR1 is MGHDK and CDR2 SYGVNS. This CDR3 is built from 17 residues. Trimming took 4 bases from V and 4 from J; bases not matched to a gene: 8. The data stem from a study of blood T cell repertoires in COVID-19. Looking at the study overall: Material from acute and convalescent COVID-19 was sourced from the United States, Italy and Spain. Sources were T cells, B-cell-depleted T cells, or PBMCs; the material itself was cDNA or gDNA.

Measured with immunoSEQ multiplex PCR; TCRdb has only the in-frame clones, and not every one. The sample holds roughly 250,000 clones, roughly 82% seen once. The sample taken for sequencing was peripheral blood. This chain uses TRBV25-1 with TRBJ2-2; 11 bases are a match to TRBD2. This sequence originates from a woman in her seventies with acute or convalescent COVID-19. The CDR3 DNA follows: TGTGCCAGCAGTGCGACTAGCGGGGTGCAGCGCACCGGGGAGCTGTTTTTT. Residues: CASSATSGVQRTGELFF.